This passage covers 32 T cell receptor beta chains from one sample sequenced in a study of cytomegalovirus exposure and HLA in healthy donors. 13 Jbeta primers and 60 Vbeta primers were used for the PCR. Using immunoSEQ multiplex PCR, the repertoire was profiled, and TCRdb retains in-frame clones only, with some absent. The sample includes about 220,000 clones, about four fifths of them seen just once. The sample comprised PBMCs. The source of these receptors is a woman aged 40 to 55 in good health and CMV-seropositive.

V usage is TRBV28 and J usage is TRBJ1-6; 9 bases map to TRBD1. Germline V gene sequence: CDR1 MDHEN, CDR2 SYDVKM. This CDR3 comprises 14 residues. The ends lost 2 bases at V and 7 bases at J; junction bases unmatched: 0. CDR3 sequence: CASSLGTGNSPLHF. The CDR3 coding sequence is TGTGCCAGCAGTTTAGGGACAGGGAATTCACCCCTCCACTTT.

The chain links TRBV10-3 to TRBJ1-6, with TRBD1 matching 9 bases. The CDR3 totals 13 residues. Germline CDR1 and CDR2: ENHRY and SYGVKD. V trimming: 11 bases; J trimming: 8 bases; junction bases outside the gene matches: 7. This chain's CDR3 is CAVSGQGYSPLHF. Here the CDR3 DNA reads TGTGCCGTATCGGGACAGGGATATTCACCCCTCCACTTT.

V is TRBV14 and J is TRBJ1-2; tentative D call: TRBD1 (5 bases). Trimming took off 4 bases at V and 4 bases at J, with 10 bases between the two ends. Germline V gene data show CDR1 as SGHDN and CDR2 as FVKESK. The CDR3 is 13 residues long. The CDR3 reads CASSRTGSYGYTF. The CDR3 DNA reads TGTGCCAGCAGCCGAACAGGCTCCTATGGCTACACCTTC.

The rearrangement joins TRBV5-8 to TRBJ1-2; TRBD1 is a possible D gene (6 bases). CDR1 SGHTS and CDR2 YDEGEE come from the germline V gene. Trimming cost V 3 bases and J 4 bases, with 16 bases left between them. CDR3 size: 15 residues. This chain's CDR3 is CASSSTGRVSYGYTF. In DNA, the CDR3 is TGTGCCAGCAGCTCTACAGGGAGGGTATCCTATGGCTACACCTTC.

This chain joins TRBV5-6 and TRBJ2-2, with TRBD1 identical over 7 bases. Germline V gene data show CDR1 as SGHDT and CDR2 as YYEEEE. This CDR3 is 15 amino acids long. The trim removed 6 bases at V and 6 bases at J, leaving 11 bases unmatched. Written as DNA, the CDR3 is TGTGCCAGCAAAGTGAGACAGGGAATGGCCGGGGAGCTGTTTTTT. Encoded protein: CASKVRQGMAGELFF.

The chain recombines TRBV6-5 with TRBJ2-7; TRBD2 matches 11 bases. Per germline, CDR1 MNHEY and CDR2 SVGAGI. Trimming at V came to 2 bases and at J to 4 bases, leaving 4 bases not matched to a gene. CDR3 length equals 15 residues. The CDR3 is CASSYTSGRFYEQYF. The CDR3 region has the DNA TGTGCCAGCAGTTACACTAGCGGGAGATTTTACGAGCAGTACTTC.

This rearrangement joins TRBV7-9 to TRBJ1-1, with D possibly matching TRBD1 (5 bases). Germline CDR1 and CDR2: SEHNR and FQNEAQ (reference sequence). V lost 5 bases and J 4 bases, leaving 17 bases between the germline ends. This CDR3 has 15 residues. The CDR3 region has the DNA TGTGCCAGCAGCCCAGTACAGGAGGGTACCACTGAAGCTTTCTTT. Its translation: CASSPVQEGTTEAFF.

In its sample, this clone was seen once. V is TRBV6-1 and J is TRBJ2-7; D may be TRBD2 (7 bases). V was clipped by 7 bases and J by 2 bases, with 15 bases between them. The CDR3 covers 14 residues. The germline V gene encodes CDR1 MNHNS and CDR2 SASEGT. This CDR3 reads CASMRGTNPYEQYF. The CDR3 coding sequence is TGTGCCAGCATGCGGGGGACAAACCCCTACGAGCAGTACTTC.

This chain uses TRBV5-1 with TRBJ2-7, with unresolved D. There are 15 residues in the CDR3. Per the germline V gene, CDR1 is SGHRS and CDR2 is YFSETQ. V dropped 4 bases and J dropped 6 bases, with 20 bases sitting between them. For the CDR3, the DNA is TGCGCCAGCAGCCCCAGACTCTCCCCCTCGGGCGAGCAGTACTTC. Translation gives CASSPRLSPSGEQYF.

The chain recombines TRBV11-2 with TRBJ2-7; TRBD2 matches at 8 bases. Germline CDR1 reads SGHAT; CDR2 reads FQNNGV. The CDR3 length is 15 residues. V shed 4 bases and J 3 bases; nucleotides not matched to a gene: 8. This CDR3 is CASSSPIAGRYEQYF. CDR3 DNA sequence: TGTGCCAGCAGCTCCCCGATAGCGGGACGCTACGAGCAGTACTTC.

This clone was seen a few times. J is TRBJ2-7 and V is TRBV11-3; D possibly corresponds to TRBD2 (5 bases). Per the germline V gene, CDR1 is SGHNT and CDR2 is YENEEA. V shed 7 bases and J shed 7 bases, with 14 bases lying between them. The CDR3 runs to 12 residues. The CDR3 bases are TGTGCCAGCATGCCGGCAACGGGGGAGCAGTACTTC. Amino acids: CASMPATGEQYF.

This clone has only a few counts. The genes are TRBV7-9 and TRBJ2-1; 9 bases fit TRBD2. This CDR3 has 15 residues. V lost 5 bases to trimming and J lost 5 bases; unmatched junction nucleotides: 7. CDR1 is SEHNR and CDR2 is FQNEAQ in the germline V gene (reference sequence). In DNA, the CDR3 is TGTGCCAGCAGCCCCGGGACTAGCATGGACAATGAGCAGTTCTTC. Translated, it gives CASSPGTSMDNEQFF.

V and J are TRBV7-2 and TRBJ2-7, with TRBD2 identical over 10 bases. V lost 5 bases and J lost 6; bases outside the gene matches: 10. The germline gives CDR1 SGHTA, CDR2 FQGNSA. The CDR3 has 15 amino acids. CDR3 amino acids: CASSPWSGRAGEQYF. As DNA, the CDR3 is TGTGCCAGCAGCCCTTGGAGCGGGAGGGCCGGCGAGCAGTACTTC. Full variable domain (outside the CDR3, taken from reference TRBV7-2 and TRBJ2-7): GAGVSQSPSNKVTEKGKDVELRCDPISGHTALYWYRQSLGQGLEFLIYFQGNSAPDKSGLPSDRFSAERTGGSVSTLTIQRTQQEDSAVYLCASSPWSGRAGEQYFGPGTRLTVT.

CDR3 DNA sequence: TGTGCCAGCTCACTGGGACTTGACAGGGGCACTGAAGCTTTCTTT. As protein: CASSLGLDRGTEAFF. The chain carries TRBV18 and TRBJ1-1; TRBD1 matches 8 bases. Germline V CDR1 and CDR2: KGHSH, LQKENI. V shed 4 bases, J shed 4 bases, and the junction held 8 bases outside the gene matches. The CDR3 is 15 residues long.

V usage is TRBV6-5 and J usage is TRBJ2-3; TRBD1 aligns across 9 bases. Germline CDR1 is MNHEY and CDR2 is SVGAGI. The CDR3 totals 15 residues. The ends lost 5 bases at V and 6 bases at J; junction bases unmatched: 9. CDR3 residues: CASSQQGAWEDTQYF. In DNA, the CDR3 is TGTGCCAGCAGTCAACAGGGGGCCTGGGAGGATACGCAGTATTTT.

The chain has TRBV7-8 and TRBJ1-1, with 8 bases matching TRBD1. CDR3 length: 13 residues. Trimming removed 3 bases from V and 3 bases from J; junction bases left unmatched: 0. Germline CDR1 reads SGHVS; CDR2 reads FQNEAQ. The CDR3 DNA sequence: TGTGCCAGCAGCTTGACAGGGGACACTGAAGCTTTCTTT. Its protein product is CASSLTGDTEAFF.

This chain connects TRBV18 to TRBJ2-1; 11 nucleotides agree with TRBD1. This CDR3 comprises 13 residues. The ends lost 4 bases at V and 8 bases at J; junction bases unmatched: 1. The germline gives CDR1 KGHSH, CDR2 LQKENI. CDR3 bases: TGTGCCAGCTCACGGGGACAGGGGGATGAGCAGTTCTTC. It is translated as CASSRGQGDEQFF.

In its sample, this clone was seen a few times. The gene calls are TRBV5-4 and TRBJ2-3; D remains ambiguous. V was trimmed by 4 bases and J by 5 bases, leaving 11 bases between them. This CDR3 region has 13 residues. Germline lookup yields CDR1 SGHNT and CDR2 YYREEE (reference sequence). For the CDR3, the DNA is TGTGCCAGCAGCAGACCTCCGGGAGATACGCAGTATTTT. Its protein is CASSRPPGDTQYF.

The chain is built from TRBV5-1 and TRBJ2-2; 7 bases map to TRBD2. V trimming: 2 bases; J trimming: 2 bases; junction bases outside the gene matches: 3. Germline lookup yields CDR1 SGHRS and CDR2 YFSETQ. This CDR3 is built from 15 residues. CDR3 loop: CASSLGRGNTGELFF. DNA for the CDR3: TGCGCCAGCAGCTTAGGGAGGGGCAACACCGGGGAGCTGTTTTTT.

The chain carries TRBV9 and TRBJ2-3; weak D call: TRBD1 (5 bases). This CDR3 region has 14 residues. V lost 3 bases, J lost 2 bases, and 10 bases lay in between. Germline V gene lookup returns CDR1 SGDLS and CDR2 YYNGEE. CDR3 coding DNA: TGTGCCAGCAGCGACGGACACGACACAGATACGCAGTATTTT. Protein product: CASSDGHDTDTQYF.

This clone was counted a few times. As DNA, the CDR3 is TGCGCCAGCAGCTTTGTGTTGGCGGGCACCGGGGAGCTGTTTTTT. It specifies CASSFVLAGTGELFF. This chain connects TRBV5-1 to TRBJ2-2; D might be TRBD2 (5 bases). V was clipped by 2 bases and J by 4 bases, with 12 bases between them. The CDR3 has 15 amino acids. Germline V gene sequence: CDR1 SGHRS, CDR2 YFSETQ.

The rearrangement links TRBV7-6 to TRBJ2-5, with a tentative D call TRBD2 (5 bases). Trimming cost V 3 bases and J 5 bases, with 16 bases left between them. This CDR3 is 15 amino acids long. CDR1 is SGHVS, CDR2 FNYEAQ, per germline. In DNA form, the CDR3 reads TGTGCCAGCAGCTTTCCCGGGGTCCTGGGGGAGACCCAGTACTTC. It translates to CASSFPGVLGETQYF.

This clone was counted only a few times. The CDR3 protein is CASSFGGQTNSPLHF. In DNA, the CDR3 is TGTGCCAGCAGTTTTGGGGGCCAGACTAATTCACCCCTCCACTTT. The chain recombines TRBV27 with TRBJ1-6, with D possibly matching TRBD1 (6 bases). The germline gives CDR1 MNHEY, CDR2 SMNVEV (reference sequence). The CDR3 is 15 amino acids. Trimming left V 3 bases short and J 6 bases short, with 12 bases between.

This chain uses TRBV6-1 with TRBJ2-2; weak D call: TRBD2 (6 bases). Germline values: CDR1 MNHNS, CDR2 SASEGT. V lost 4 bases and J 7 bases, leaving 16 bases between the germline ends. The CDR3 contains 15 residues. CDR3 nucleotide sequence: TGTGCCAGCAGTGGGGTCGGGACTGTCGTCGGGGAGCTGTTTTTT. It yields the protein CASSGVGTVVGELFF.

The V gene is TRBV7-2, the J gene TRBJ1-2; D is possibly TRBD1 (6 bases). Trimming stripped 5 bases from V and 3 bases from J, with 13 bases between. Germline-derived CDR1 and CDR2 are SGHTA and FQGNSA. The length of the CDR3 is 14 residues. CDR3 amino acids: CASSVSGAYYGYTF. DNA of the CDR3: TGTGCCAGCAGCGTCTCAGGGGCATACTATGGCTACACCTTC. The variable domain in full, with the rest retrieved from reference TRBV7-2 and TRBJ1-2, is GAGVSQSPSNKVTEKGKDVELRCDPISGHTALYWYRQSLGQGLEFLIYFQGNSAPDKSGLPSDRFSAERTGGSVSTLTIQRTQQEDSAVYLCASSVSGAYYGYTFGSGTRLTVV.

The chain couples TRBV30 to TRBJ1-2; tentative D call: TRBD1 (5 bases). This CDR3 is 13 amino acids long. The ends were cut back, 6 bases at V and 0 bases at J, with 11 bases in the middle. Germline V lookup: CDR1 GTSNPN, CDR2 SVGIG (reference sequence). DNA for the CDR3: TGTGCCTGCTCGCGGACACCTAACTATGGCTACACCTTC. Its translation: CACSRTPNYGYTF.

The gene calls are TRBV7-2 and TRBJ2-5; TRBD2 might be the D (5 bases). CDR1 SGHTA and CDR2 FQGNSA come from the germline V gene. V was cut by 5 bases and J by 2 bases, with 9 bases left in between. CDR3 length equals 13 residues. CDR3 sequence (DNA): TGTGCCAGCAGCGCCGTAGCGCAAGAGACCCAGTACTTC. Translation gives CASSAVAQETQYF.

The rearrangement links TRBV7-9 to TRBJ1-1; the D is unclear. Trimming left V 3 bases short and J 4 bases short, with 12 bases between. Germline V gene lookup returns CDR1 SEHNR and CDR2 FQNEAQ (reference sequence). The CDR3 totals 14 residues. The CDR3 loop is CASSFSGRGTEAFF. The CDR3 region has the DNA TGTGCCAGCAGCTTCTCCGGGAGAGGCACTGAAGCTTTCTTT.

The genes are TRBV7-2 and TRBJ2-1, with 8 bases lining up with TRBD2. With 8 bases clipped from V and 1 base from J, the junction kept 4 bases outside the gene matches. The CDR3 covers 14 residues. Germline loops: CDR1 SGHTA, CDR2 FQGNSA. CDR3 amino acids: CASGVAGSYNEQFF. The CDR3 coding sequence is TGTGCCAGCGGGGTAGCGGGGTCCTACAATGAGCAGTTCTTC.

The V and J genes are TRBV7-6 and TRBJ1-3; D is perhaps TRBD1 (6 bases). Trimming took off 1 base at V and 2 bases at J, with 15 bases between the two ends. The CDR3 totals 17 residues. Germline-derived CDR1 and CDR2 are SGHVS and FNYEAQ. In nucleotides, the CDR3 is TGTGCCAGCAGCTTAGGTTCGAGTGGGGGCACTGGAAACACCATATATTTT. Its translation is CASSLGSSGGTGNTIYF. Supplemented by reference TRBV7-6 and TRBJ1-3, the full variable domain reads GAGVSQSPRYKVTKRGQDVALRCDPISGHVSLYWYRQALGQGPEFLTYFNYEAQQDKSGLPNDRFSAERPEGSISTLTIQRTEQRDSAMYRCASSLGSSGGTGNTIYFGEGSWLTVV.

This chain connects TRBV10-2 to TRBJ1-1; D call uncertain. The CDR3 consists of 17 residues. Germline CDR1 WSHSY, CDR2 SAAADI. V shed 7 bases and J shed 1 base, with 22 bases lying between them. CDR3 nucleotide sequence: TGCGCCAGCACTCGAGGAGTAACAGTCGGGAAGAACACTGAAGCTTTCTTT. The encoded protein is CASTRGVTVGKNTEAFF.

This clone turned up a few times. V and J are TRBV9 and TRBJ1-2, with 8 bases aligning to TRBD1. J was trimmed by 1 base and V by 3 bases; bases with no gene match: 14. There are 18 residues in the CDR3. Germline V gene sequence: CDR1 SGDLS, CDR2 YYNGEE. The CDR3 DNA reads TGTGCCAGCAGCGCCTCTCAGGGGGCAAGAGGGGATAACTATGGCTACACCTTC. Its translation is CASSASQGARGDNYGYTF. Looking up the rest from reference TRBV9 and TRBJ1-2 gives the full variable domain: DSGVTQTPKHLITATGQRVTLRCSPRSGDLSVYWYQQSLDQGLQFLIQYYNGEERAKGNILERFSAQQFPDLHSELNLSSLELGDSALYFCASSASQGARGDNYGYTFGSGTRLTVV.